The clone carrying this T cell receptor (beta chain) showed up many times. The sample belongs to a study of T-cell reconstitution after alpha-beta-depleted transplantation in children. Trimming stripped 6 bases from V and 4 bases from J, with 19 bases between. The CDR3 extends over 16 amino acids. Preparation of the TCRbeta library was carried out with unique molecular identifiers. TCRdb used MiXCR to reprocess the PCR reads, holding one entry per CDR3 protein. The sample contains some 530,000 distinct CDR3 sequences, under 15% of which appear only once. The origin of this receptor is a human donor who donated a stem cell graft to a child with combined immunodeficiency. This material consisted of PBMCs from the stem cell graft donor, taken from the stem cell graft. This chain links TRBV12-3 or TRBV12-4 with TRBJ1-3, with D tentatively TRBD1 (5 bases). The CDR3 DNA reads TGTGCCAGCAGCCCCTCGTCGCCCGGGGCGGGAAACACCATATATTTT. Protein sequence: CASSPSSPGAGNTIYF.